This passage covers 8 T cell receptor beta chains from one sample sequenced in a study of CD8+ T cells in alopecia areata listed by TCRdb under 2018. The treatment or condition label here, explained by the study, means: oral pan-JAK inhibitor, 5-10 mg twice daily. Receptor amplification or capture employed the immunoSEQ multiplex PCR assay. RNA was extracted from all samples and reverse transcribed into cDNA, which served as template for TCR sequencing. Not all clones reach the TCRdb copy of this immuneACCESS table, which keeps in-frame sequences only. Checked studies attribute under half of the gap to unresolved V genes and leave the rest unexplained. This sample is represented by a few hundred thousand clones; 45% to 70% of them were singletons. Roughly 0.93% of the sample is taken by the ten largest. This specimen consisted of CD4+ T cells sorted from blood, obtained around week 52, from a patient treated with tofacitinib. The receptor set was obtained from a human donor with alopecia areata.

The chain carries TRBV6-5 and TRBJ1-1; D may be TRBD1 (5 bases). The CDR3 loop spans 13 amino acids. CDR1 and CDR2 (germline): MNHEY, SVGAGI. V lost 2 bases, J lost 5 bases, and 9 bases lay in between. CDR3 nucleotides: TGTGCCAGCAGTTACGAACAGGCAACTGAAGCTTTCTTT. Translation: CASSYEQATEAFF.

This clone was detected only once. The chain recombines TRBV5-4 with TRBJ1-1, with D unresolved. The CDR3 is 13 amino acids. The V end lost 1 base, the J end lost 3 bases, and 7 bases lay between the germline ends. CDR1 and CDR2 from the germline V gene are SGHNT and YYREEE (reference sequence). CDR3 nucleotides: TGTGCCAGCAGCTTGAGAGGTCACACTGAAGCTTTCTTT. Its translation is CASSLRGHTEAFF.

This clone has just a few counts. V usage is TRBV2 and J usage is TRBJ1-5, with 7 bases that match TRBD1. Trimming removed 8 bases from V and 1 base from J; junction bases left unmatched: 2. Germline values: CDR1 SNHLY, CDR2 FYNNEI. This CDR3 has 13 residues. Here the CDR3 reads CASRGQSNQPQHF. The DNA for the CDR3 is TGTGCCAGCCGGGGACAGAGCAATCAGCCCCAGCATTTT.

The J gene is TRBJ1-1, the V gene TRBV7-2, with a weak D call TRBD1 (6 bases). Germline V gives CDR1 SGHTA, CDR2 FQGNSA. This CDR3 spans 13 amino acids. The V end lost 5 bases, the J end lost 3 bases, and 10 bases lay between the germline ends. DNA of the CDR3: TGTGCCAGCAGCCTCCAGGGGTACACTGAAGCTTTCTTT. Protein: CASSLQGYTEAFF.

The chain links TRBV5-1 to TRBJ1-4; D not resolved. With 4 bases removed from V and 6 bases from J, the gap between germline ends came to 10 bases. The CDR3 runs to 13 residues. The germline V gene has CDR1 SGHRS and CDR2 YFSETQ. The CDR3 loop reads CASSPGVDEKLFF. The CDR3 DNA is TGCGCCAGCAGCCCAGGAGTGGATGAAAAACTGTTTTTT.

This clone was counted between two and nine times. The V and J genes are TRBV11-2 and TRBJ2-3; either TRBD1 or TRBD2 may supply D (5 bases each). The CDR3 loop spans 16 amino acids. Germline assignment: CDR1 SGHAT and CDR2 FQNNGV. V was pared by 5 bases and J by 1 base, with 16 bases between. The CDR3 nucleotides are TGTGCCAGCAGCCCGGGGCCCCCCTGGGGCACAGATACGCAGTATTTT. Translation gives CASSPGPPWGTDTQYF. Full variable domain (rest looked up from reference TRBV11-2 and TRBJ2-3): EAGVAQSPRYKIIEKRQSVAFWCNPISGHATLYWYQQILGQGPKLLIQFQNNGVVDDSQLPKDRFSAERLKGVDSTLKIQPAKLEDSAVYLCASSPGPPWGTDTQYFGPGTRLTVL.

This clone was found a few times. The J gene is TRBJ2-5, the V gene TRBV5-4, with TRBD1 matching 10 bases. TRBJ2-7 matches the DNA end more closely, so the J call is doubtful. CDR1 is SGHNT and CDR2 is YYREEE in the germline V gene (reference sequence). The CDR3 is 13 amino acids. CDR3 region: CASSEGQGPEQYF. CDR3 sequence (DNA): TGTGCCAGCAGCGAGGGACAGGGGCCCGAGCAGTACTTC.

The V call is TRBV30, the J call TRBJ2-6, with TRBD1 matching over 8 bases. The V and J ends lost 1 base and 2 bases, in that order; junction bases with no gene match: 7. The CDR3 has 17 amino acids. The germline CDR1 and CDR2 sequences are GTSNPN and SVGIG (reference sequence). The CDR3 DNA follows: TGTGCCTGGAGTGCATACCAGGACAGGGCTGGGGCCAACGTCCTGACTTTC. The encoded protein is CAWSAYQDRAGANVLTF.